Detailed here is one TCR beta chain. The antigen is undetermined. This record belongs to a study of type 1 regulatory T cells. Each CDR3 protein gets one entry after TCRdb re-called the reads with MiXCR. The sample records 63,000 or so distinct CDR3 sequences, approximately 50% being singletons. The CDR3 is 12 amino acids. Germline CDR1 LGHDT, CDR2 YNNKEL (reference sequence). Trimming removed 3 bases at V and 4 bases at J, with 6 bases between. The source material was cultured non-Tr1 T cells, either the whole culture or a sorted T cell fraction (not recorded which). The sequence was collected from a human donor in good health. This rearrangement joins TRBV3-1 to TRBJ1-2; D ambiguous. The CDR3 loop reads CASSHSPYGYTF. The CDR3 DNA follows: TGTGCCAGCAGCCATAGTCCCTATGGCTACACCTTC.